This T cell receptor (beta chain) was sequenced in a study of graft-versus-host responses after intestinal transplantation. Overall study: Transplant recipients had multivisceral, liver-intestinal, or isolated intestinal grafts. The recipients all started with anti-thymocyte globulin induction and then took tacrolimus and steroids for 3 to 4 years. Overall study findings and caveats: Individuals who had graft-donor T cell macrochimerism had allografts that showed high graft-versus-host to host-versus-graft clonal ratios. The recipient marrow held GvH clones, and some of them showed up first in ileum or blood.

The method was immunoSEQ multiplex PCR; TCRdb's version includes in-frame clones alone and lacks a portion of them. The sample includes around 45,000 clones, around 90% seen only once; the top ten take roughly 2.7%. A remark on this clone: The antigen is unknown.

Sequencing was performed on unstimulated CD4+ T cells sorted from spleen or lymph node cells, taken before transplant. This sequence was found in a human donor who was the organ donor for an intestinal transplant.

CDR3 residues: CASSASGAGHGEQFF. CDR3 sequence (DNA): TGCGCCAGCAGCGCCAGCGGGGCCGGCCACGGTGAGCAGTTCTTC. The chain employs TRBV5-1 and TRBJ2-1; 7 bases match TRBD2. Germline-derived CDR1 and CDR2 are SGHRS and YFSETQ. Unmatched junction bases numbered 13, after V lost 4 bases and J lost 9 bases. The CDR3 has 15 amino acids.